This TCR beta chain was recorded in a study of T cells in Graves' hyperthyroidism and ophthalmopathy. Looked up from germline, CDR1 is MNHEY and CDR2 is SVGAGI. The CDR3 sequence is 14 residues long. Unmatched junction bases numbered 18, after V lost 10 bases and J lost 11 bases. RNA transcripts were the template for amplifying TCR beta CDR3 regions. Using the HTBI primer set, a first-round RT-PCR was run on the TCR CDR3. Each CDR3 protein gets one entry after TCRdb re-called the multiplex PCR reads with MiXCR. The repertoire holds hundreds of thousands of distinct CDR3 sequences, with around a third as singletons. The sample holds many counts of this clonotype. Thyroid ultrasound and orbital computed tomography, with clinical symptoms and serum thyroxine and TRAb, informed diagnoses.

The source of this sequence is a woman between 40 and 55 years old with Graves' hyperthyroidism. This chain links TRBV6-5 with TRBJ1-1; TRBD1 matches 8 bases. Sequencing was performed on blood. CDR3 bases: TGTGCCATCTCCAACCGGGACAGGCATTCCCAGGCTTTCTTT. It translates to CAISNRDRHSQAFF.